The clone carrying this T cell receptor beta chain was detected once. Its antigen is still unknown. The ends were cut back, 11 bases at V and 1 base at J, with 20 bases in the middle. The CDR3 loop spans 15 amino acids. Germline assignment: CDR1 ENHRY and CDR2 SYGVKD. These data come from a study of T cells in localized non-small cell lung cancer. TCRdb's table, derived via immunoSEQ multiplex PCR, lists solely in-frame clones and lacks some. The sample lists some 49,000 clones, about 76% occurring once. Study findings and constraints: Within adjacent lung there appeared a median roughly 60 of the top 100 tumor clones. Uninvolved adjacent lung, not tumor, had the highest T cell clonality.

The clonotype comes from a man between 40 and 75 years old with stage III lung adenocarcinoma. This material consisted of peripheral blood mononuclear cells, taken before any cancer treatment. The gene calls are TRBV10-3 and TRBJ1-2; TRBD1 is a possible D gene (6 bases). The CDR3 DNA reads TGTGCCTCGCGGACGGGGACAAGCCTTAACTATGGCTACACCTTC. This translates into CASRTGTSLNYGYTF.